The 19 T cell receptor beta chains below come from one sample, sequenced in a study of human thymus T cells. Sequencing was performed with immunoSEQ multiplex PCR; in TCRdb, only in-frame clones are kept and a portion is missing. Of some 120,000 clones in the sample, around 95% were seen once. Corrective cardiac operations yielded the resected thymus tissue. The sequencing sample was made of thymus tissue. The receptors stem from a boy in the first two years of life with a congenital heart defect but otherwise immunologically healthy.

This clone was recorded a few times. The rearrangement links TRBV28 to TRBJ2-2; D call uncertain. V lost 4 bases, J lost 0 bases, and 6 bases lay in between. CDR1 MDHEN and CDR2 SYDVKM come from the germline V gene. This CDR3 has 14 residues. The CDR3 protein is CASSSPPNTGELFF. DNA for the CDR3: TGTGCCAGCAGTTCCCCACCGAACACCGGGGAGCTGTTTTTT.

The chain recombines TRBV28 with TRBJ2-4; 11 nucleotides line up with TRBD1. CDR3 length: 16 residues. CDR1 MDHEN and CDR2 SYDVKM come from the germline V gene. Trimming took 4 bases from V and 4 from J; bases not matched to a gene: 6. CDR3 DNA sequence: TGTGCCAGCAGTTCCGGGACAGGGGGAAGGAAAAACATTCAGTACTTC. This translates into CASSSGTGGRKNIQYF.

The chain recombines TRBV5-4 with TRBJ2-4; TRBD1 or TRBD2 may be the D gene (6 bases each). Germline V lookup: CDR1 SGHNT, CDR2 YYREEE (reference sequence). V lost 5 bases, J lost 2 bases, and 11 bases lay in between. The CDR3 spans 14 residues. The chain's CDR3 is CASSGGQPKNIQYF. The CDR3 nucleotides are TGTGCCAGCAGTGGGGGGCAGCCCAAAAACATTCAGTACTTC.

A word on this clone: An end of the junction does not agree with germline; a read error may underlie this. The V gene is TRBV5-8, the J gene TRBJ1-5; D possibly corresponds to TRBD1 (5 bases). The germline CDR1 and CDR2 sequences are SGHTS and YDEGEE. There are 19 residues in the CDR3. CDR3 in DNA: TGTGCCAGCAGATTGGCCTCGGACACAGCTCATTATAGCAATCAGCCCCAGCATTTT. Translated: CASRLASDTAHYSNQPQHF.

This chain uses TRBV7-8 with TRBJ2-3; no reliable D call. CDR3 size: 14 residues. Trimming removed 5 bases from V and 6 bases from J, with 15 bases in between. In germline, CDR1 is SGHVS, CDR2 FQNEAQ. The DNA for the CDR3 is TGTGCCAGCAGCATCCGGGCCGTCGGGGATACGCAGTATTTT. Its translation: CASSIRAVGDTQYF.

The genes are TRBV7-8 and TRBJ1-2; D not certain. Germline CDR1 reads SGHVS; CDR2 reads FQNEAQ. Deletions cut 5 bases from V and 8 bases from J, with 12 bases between. The CDR3 contains 12 residues. The CDR3 nucleotides are TGTGCCAGCAGCGCTAGACAAGGCGGCTACACCTTC. Its protein product is CASSARQGGYTF.

The V and J genes are TRBV4-3 and TRBJ2-2; 10 bases line up with TRBD1. This CDR3 has 21 residues. V was clipped by 1 base and J by 4 bases; unmatched bases: 18. Germline V gene lookup returns CDR1 LGHNA and CDR2 YSLEER. CDR3 nucleotides: TGCGCCAGCAGCCAAGTTTTAAGGGGAATACCGGGACAGGGGTTCACCGGGGAGCTGTTTTTT. Translation: CASSQVLRGIPGQGFTGELFF.

The V and J genes are TRBV5-1 and TRBJ2-2, with 8 positions matching TRBD1. The V gene end was trimmed by 4 bases and the J gene end by 4 bases; junction bases not matched to a gene: 9. This CDR3 contains 16 residues. Germline-derived CDR1 and CDR2 are SGHRS and YFSETQ. The CDR3 is CASSRGQVGGTGELFF. The CDR3 nucleotides are TGCGCCAGCAGCCGGGGACAGGTCGGGGGCACCGGGGAGCTGTTTTTT.

This clone was recorded only once. The V and J genes are TRBV5-1 and TRBJ2-2; D gene uncertain. CDR1 is SGHRS, CDR2 YFSETQ, per germline. Trimming shortened V by 2 bases and J by 4 bases, and 6 bases separated the two germline ends. The CDR3 loop spans 13 amino acids. The CDR3, as DNA: TGCGCCAGCAGCTTCTCGGGCACCGGGGAGCTGTTTTTT. Encoded protein: CASSFSGTGELFF.

The chain recombines TRBV10-3 with TRBJ2-2; 9 bases fit TRBD1. Trimming took 5 bases from V and 5 from J; bases not matched to a gene: 3. The germline CDR1 and CDR2 sequences are ENHRY and SYGVKD. This CDR3 spans 14 amino acids. In nucleotides, the CDR3 is TGTGCCATCAGTAGGACAGGGGCAACCGGGGAGCTGTTTTTT. It encodes CAISRTGATGELFF.

The chain recombines TRBV30 with TRBJ1-2, with no clear D. V shed 2 bases and J shed 5 bases, with 15 bases lying between them. The CDR3 contains 14 residues. Germline assignment: CDR1 GTSNPN and CDR2 SVGIG (reference sequence). CDR3 region: CAWSLTADIYGYTF. DNA of the CDR3: TGTGCCTGGAGTCTCACAGCTGACATATATGGCTACACCTTC. The complete variable domain, with remaining parts taken from reference TRBV30 and TRBJ1-2, reads SQTIHQWPATLVQPVGSPLSLECTVEGTSNPNLYWYRQAAGRGLQLLFYSVGIGQISSEVPQNLSASRPQDRQFILSSKKLLLSDSGFYLCAWSLTADIYGYTFGSGTRLTVV.

The rearrangement links TRBV7-9 to TRBJ1-6; D gene ambiguous. The germline CDR1 and CDR2 sequences are SEHNR and FQNEAQ (reference sequence). The germline V and J ends were trimmed by 0 bases and 2 bases, with 8 bases remaining between them. CDR3 length equals 16 residues. The CDR3 DNA reads as TGTGCCAGCAGCTTAGCACGAGAAACCTATAATTCACCCCTCCACTTT. Translated, it gives CASSLARETYNSPLHF.

The chain uses TRBV5-1 and TRBJ2-5, with D maybe TRBD1 (5 bases). V shed 2 bases and J shed 5 bases, with 10 bases lying between them. CDR1 is SGHRS and CDR2 is YFSETQ in the germline V gene. This CDR3 contains 13 residues. CDR3: CASSFRVGETQYF. The CDR3 DNA reads as TGCGCCAGCAGCTTCAGGGTTGGGGAGACCCAGTACTTC.

V is TRBV5-4 and J is TRBJ2-3, with 7 bases lining up with TRBD2. This CDR3 comprises 17 residues. V lost 0 bases, J lost 1 base, and 8 bases stayed unmatched. Looked up from germline, CDR1 is SGHNT and CDR2 is YYREEE (reference sequence). The CDR3 nucleotides are TGTGCCAGCAGCTTGGCCCTCAGCGGGACTGGCACAGATACGCAGTATTTT. Its translation: CASSLALSGTGTDTQYF.

The chain employs TRBV4-1 and TRBJ1-3; the D is unclear. Trimming removed 4 bases at V and 0 bases at J, with 19 bases between. The CDR3 contains 18 residues. Germline CDR1 MGHRA, CDR2 YSYEKL. The CDR3 DNA reads as TGCGCCAGCAGCCTCCAAGGCATTGGGGTGTTCTCTGGAAACACCATATATTTT. Amino acid sequence: CASSLQGIGVFSGNTIYF.

The chain employs TRBV14 and TRBJ1-3; the D is unclear. V was trimmed by 1 base and J by 0 bases, leaving 4 bases between them. The CDR3 runs 14 residues. Germline-derived CDR1 and CDR2 are SGHDN and FVKESK. The CDR3, as DNA: TGTGCCAGCAGCCAAGGCAGCTCTGGAAACACCATATATTTT. Translated, it gives CASSQGSSGNTIYF.

The V gene is TRBV27, the J gene TRBJ2-4; D is uncertain. This CDR3 spans 13 amino acids. Trimming stripped 3 bases from V and 0 bases from J, with 3 bases between. Germline assignment: CDR1 MNHEY and CDR2 SMNVEV (reference sequence). This chain's CDR3 is CASSFLAKNIQYF. CDR3 sequence (DNA): TGTGCCAGCAGTTTCCTAGCCAAAAACATTCAGTACTTC.

The gene calls are TRBV18 and TRBJ1-2, with a weak D call TRBD1 (6 bases). The CDR3 totals 14 residues. V was trimmed by 4 bases and J by 8 bases, leaving 17 bases between them. Per the germline V gene, CDR1 is KGHSH and CDR2 is LQKENI. CDR3 bases: TGTGCCAGCTCACTCCGACAGGATAGAGAAGGCTACACCTTC. Amino acids: CASSLRQDREGYTF.

This clone was observed a single time. This rearrangement joins TRBV30 to TRBJ1-5; D might be TRBD1 (6 bases). Trimming took 0 bases from V and 6 from J, leaving 24 bases between them. The CDR3 sequence is 18 residues long. Germline assignment: CDR1 GTSNPN and CDR2 SVGIG (reference sequence). In nucleotides, the CDR3 is TGTGCCTGGAGTGTACGGGGGGCAGGGAGGGACGGCCCTCAGCCCCAGCATTTT. It specifies CAWSVRGAGRDGPQPQHF. Drawing the rest from reference TRBV30 and TRBJ1-5, the complete variable domain is SQTIHQWPATLVQPVGSPLSLECTVEGTSNPNLYWYRQAAGRGLQLLFYSVGIGQISSEVPQNLSASRPQDRQFILSSKKLLLSDSGFYLCAWSVRGAGRDGPQPQHFGDGTRLSIL.